This T cell receptor beta chain was observed in a study of prognosis after radiotherapy for stage I lung cancer. Study-level background: In this cohort, every patient with non-small cell lung cancer was regarded as medically inoperable.

Using two-round multiplex PCR, the authors amplified TCR beta CDR3 from genomic DNA. Specific primers for each TRBV and TRBJ gene were what first-round PCR used. TCRdb re-called the multiplex PCR reads through MiXCR, storing one row per CDR3 protein. This sample carries some 34,000 distinct CDR3 sequences, approximately 36% of them seen once, and the ten largest clones take approximately 15%. This CDR3 is 17 amino acids long. CDR1 is SGHRS, CDR2 YFSETQ, per germline. Concerning this clonotype itself: Its antigen is undetermined. At one of its ends the junction is not consistent with the germline gene, which may arise from a read error.

Study-level findings and limits: Patients without metastases reportedly showed TRBV and TRBJ gene usage unlike that of patients with metastases. Patients who went on to get distant metastases had lower Shannon entropy after stereotactic body radiation therapy.

The sample consisted of PBMCs, taken before or after stereotactic body radiation therapy (not recorded which). V is TRBV5-1 and J is TRBJ2-6, with D possibly TRBD1 on 6 matching bases. This receptor was identified in a donor aged 50 or older with non-small cell lung cancer. The CDR3 DNA is TGCGCCAGCAGCTTGGGCGGCCTGAGCTCTGGGGACAACGTCCTGACCTTC. Translating it yields CASSLGGLSSGDNVLTF.